The source of this TCR beta chain is a study of T cell responses to AZD1222 COVID-19 vaccine. The CDR3 runs to 14 residues. The V gene end was trimmed by 4 bases and the J gene end by 9 bases; junction bases not matched to a gene: 6. CDR1 MNHEY and CDR2 SVGAGI come from the germline V gene. Method: immunoSEQ multiplex PCR; TCRdb's copy keeps in-frame clones and lacks some. Seen here are some 92,000 clones, roughly nine tenths observed once, and the top ten hold more than 6.5%. The sequence came from an adult in good health. The rearrangement joins TRBV6-5 to TRBJ1-6; the match to TRBD1 covers 7 bases. Here the sequenced sample was peripheral blood, taken on day 0 of AZD1222 vaccination. This CDR3 is CASSSDRDGSPLHF. CDR3 coding DNA: TGTGCCAGCAGTTCTGACAGGGATGGTTCACCCCTCCACTTT.